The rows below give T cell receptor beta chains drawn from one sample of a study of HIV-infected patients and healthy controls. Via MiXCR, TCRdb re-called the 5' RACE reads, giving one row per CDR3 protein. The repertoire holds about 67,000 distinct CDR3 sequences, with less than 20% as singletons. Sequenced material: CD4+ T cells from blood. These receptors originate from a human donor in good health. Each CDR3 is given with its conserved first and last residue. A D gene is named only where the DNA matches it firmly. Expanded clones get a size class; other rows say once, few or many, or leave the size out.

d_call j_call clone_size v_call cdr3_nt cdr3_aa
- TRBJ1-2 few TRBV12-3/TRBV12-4 TGTGCCAGCAGTTTAAGGCAGGTCTATGGCTACACCTTC CASSLRQVYGYTF
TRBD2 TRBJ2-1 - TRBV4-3 TGCGCCAGCAGCCAACGTCTAGCGGGGGGGCCTCATGAGCAGTTCTTC CASSQRLAGGPHEQFF
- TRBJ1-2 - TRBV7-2 TGTGCCAGCAGCTTAGCGTATGGCTACACCTTC CASSLAYGYTF
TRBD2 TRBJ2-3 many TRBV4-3 TGCGCCAGCAGCCAAGGAGGCGCGGGGGGCCGCCCAGATACGCAGTATTTT CASSQGGAGGRPDTQYF
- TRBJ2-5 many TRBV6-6 TGTGCCAGCAGTCTGAGATATTCCAACGAAGGGACCCAGTACTTC CASSLRYSNEGTQYF
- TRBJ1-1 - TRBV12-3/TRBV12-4 TGTGCCAGCGTCGCGGGGCAGCAGAACACTGAAGCTTTCTTT CASVAGQQNTEAFF
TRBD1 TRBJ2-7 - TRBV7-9 TGTGCCAGCAGCTTAGGGACAGGGCCTTACGAGCAGTACTTC CASSLGTGPYEQYF
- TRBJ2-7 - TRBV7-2 TGTGCCAGCACCCTTCTCTGGGGGGCGTACGAGCAGTACTTC CASTLLWGAYEQYF
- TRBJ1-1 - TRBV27 TGTGCCAGCAGCAAACAGGGACGGCCTGAAGCTTTCTTT CASSKQGRPEAFF
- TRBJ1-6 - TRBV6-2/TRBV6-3 TGTGCCAGCAGTCATTGGGGCAGAGAGAATTCACCCCTCCACTTT CASSHWGRENSPLHF
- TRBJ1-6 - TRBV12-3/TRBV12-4 TGTGCCAGCAGACGGGTTGGGGCTTATAATTCACCCCTCCACTTT CASRRVGAYNSPLHF
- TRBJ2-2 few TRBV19 TGTGCCAGTAGTATAGCCCTCGGGGAGCTGTTTTTT CASSIALGELFF
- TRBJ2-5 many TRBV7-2 TGTGCCAGCAGCCCCCGCGGGACAGTTACGGGGGAGACCCAGTACTTC CASSPRGTVTGETQYF
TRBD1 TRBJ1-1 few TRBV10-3 TGTGCCATCAGCCCATTTTCCGGACAGGCCACTGAAGCTTTCTTT CAISPFSGQATEAFF
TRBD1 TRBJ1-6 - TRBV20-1 TGCAGTGCTAGAGTAGGGACAGATTCACCCCTCCACTTT CSARVGTDSPLHF
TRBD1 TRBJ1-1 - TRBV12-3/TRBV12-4 TGTGCCAGCAGGCAGACGGACAGGCGGAGGACTGAAGCTTTCTTT CASRQTDRRRTEAFF
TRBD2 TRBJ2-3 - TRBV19 TGTGCCAGTAGGGTAGCGGGAGCAGATACGCAGTATTTT CASRVAGADTQYF
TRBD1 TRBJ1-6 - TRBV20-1 TGCAGTGCTAGCGGACAGGGTGCTAATTCACCCCTCCACTTT CSASGQGANSPLHF
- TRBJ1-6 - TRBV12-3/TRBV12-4 TGTGCCAGCAGTGCCCGCCGGGGGGATAATTCACCCCTCCACTTT CASSARRGDNSPLHF
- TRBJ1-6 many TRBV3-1 TGTGCCAGCAGCCCTGGACACTCTTCACCCCTCCACTTT CASSPGHSSPLHF
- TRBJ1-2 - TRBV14 TGTGCCAGCAGCCACCGAACGAGCTATGGCTACACCTTC CASSHRTSYGYTF
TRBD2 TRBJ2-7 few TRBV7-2 TGTGCCACCCGGGGCCAAACGGGGGGCGAGCAGTACTTC CATRGQTGGEQYF
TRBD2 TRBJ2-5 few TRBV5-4 TGTGCCAGCAGCTTGGGAGGTCTAGCGGGGGTTCCGTACTTC CASSLGGLAGVPYF
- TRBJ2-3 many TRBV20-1 TGCAGTGCTAGAAAAGGGAGCTCTCCAGATACGCAGTATTTT CSARKGSSPDTQYF
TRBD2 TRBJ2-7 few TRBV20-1 TGCAGTGCGAGAGAACTAGCGGGAACCTACGAGCAGTACTTC CSARELAGTYEQYF
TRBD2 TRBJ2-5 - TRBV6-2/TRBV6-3 TGTGCCAGATTTAGCGGGAGGGCCACTGAGACCCAGTACTTC CARFSGRATETQYF
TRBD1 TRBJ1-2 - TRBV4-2 TGTGCCAGCAGCCAACTCTCCGGGACAGGGGAGGGAGGCTACACCTTC CASSQLSGTGEGGYTF
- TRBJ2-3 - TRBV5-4 TGTGCCAGCAATGGCGGCACAGATACGCAGTATTTT CASNGGTDTQYF
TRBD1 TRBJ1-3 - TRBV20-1 TGCAGTGCCAGGACAGGGGCTGGAAACACCATATATTTT CSARTGAGNTIYF
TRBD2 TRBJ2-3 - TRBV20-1 TGCAGTGCTGGGATACTGACTAGCGGCACAGATACGCAGTATTTT CSAGILTSGTDTQYF